This T cell receptor (beta chain) was profiled in a study of vaccination and CD4 T cells after COVID-19. Study summary: Comprising six males and four females, the convalescent participants counted two Hispanic individuals among them.

CDR3 length equals 14 residues. V was pared by 4 bases and J by 9 bases, with 5 bases of the junction left unmatched. The V gene's germline CDR1 is SEHNR and CDR2 FQNEAQ (reference sequence). Worth noting for this clonotype: The antigen is not known.

Treatment described: roughly 10-day PBMC culture with coronavirus spike peptide pools or control peptides (ViraFEST assay). Sequencing of DNA taken from cultured CD4+ T cells relied on the Oncomine TCR Beta short-read assay. TCRdb used MiXCR to reprocess the PCR reads, holding one entry per CDR3 protein. The table has a few thousand distinct CDR3 sequences, more than 75% seen once; the top ten hold approximately 20%. The chain couples TRBV7-9 to TRBJ2-1; 11 bases match TRBD1. The receptor comes from a human donor who had recovered from COVID-19. The sample was CD4+ T cells from blood, cultured in vitro. CDR3 residues: CASSSDRGQVEQFF. Written as DNA, the CDR3 is TGTGCCAGCAGCTCGGACAGGGGGCAGGTTGAGCAGTTCTTC.